This TCR beta chain was sequenced in a study of blood T cell repertoires in COVID-19. Whole-study context: Collection of acute and convalescent COVID-19 samples took place in the United States, Italy and Spain.

Trimming stripped 0 bases from V and 3 bases from J, with 9 bases between. Germline CDR1 GTSNPN, CDR2 SVGIG (reference sequence). The CDR3 length is 15 residues. Original processing notes: Estimates of nucleated cell counts were drawn from the amplification of reference gene primers. Sequencing used immunoSEQ multiplex PCR; TCRdb keeps in-frame clones, though not all of them. V and J calls and clone size come straight from that table; D and trimming were deduced from the DNA. The sample carries around 150,000 clones, around 81% recorded once. The sequenced sample was PBMCs or T cells enriched from blood (not recorded which). This TCR came from a middle-aged man who had recovered from COVID-19. The chain couples TRBV30 to TRBJ1-6; no clear D gene. The CDR3: CAWSVMGSYNSPLHF. The CDR3 nucleotides read TGTGCCTGGAGTGTCATGGGCAGCTATAATTCACCCCTCCACTTT. The variable domain in full, completed from reference TRBV30 and TRBJ1-6, reads SQTIHQWPATLVQPVGSPLSLECTVEGTSNPNLYWYRQAAGRGLQLLFYSVGIGQISSEVPQNLSASRPQDRQFILSSKKLLLSDSGFYLCAWSVMGSYNSPLHFGNGTRLTVT.